This TCR beta chain emerged from a study of beta chain features in type 1 diabetes. Study outcomes and limitations: These data did not resolve whether HLA type affects TCRB rearrangement. PCR may have favored shorter templates equally in patients and controls. The study found moderately but significantly shorter TCRB CDR3s in all four CD4+ subsets of Type 1 diabetes patients.

TCRB transcripts that were expressed got sequenced, as all of the isolated RNA had been reverse transcribed. An average approximately 4 million reads came from naive, central memory and regulatory T cell samples. The table came from immunoSEQ multiplex PCR; TCRdb's copy has only in-frame clones and leaves some out. Of 680,000 or so clones in the sample, under 15% were seen once. A remark on this clone: Its antigen is undetermined.

CDR3 size: 13 residues. Germline assignment: CDR1 ENHRY and CDR2 SYGVKD. The receptor comes from a man between 18 and 35 years old with type 1 diabetes. The chain uses TRBV10-3 and TRBJ2-7; possible D gene TRBD1, 7 bases. Specimen: naive CD4+ T cells from blood. This CDR3 is CALSGRGDYEQYF. CDR3 in DNA: TGTGCTCTGAGTGGCAGGGGGGACTACGAGCAGTACTTC.